These T cell receptor beta chains were read from a single sample in a study of tumor-infiltrating lymphocytes in primary liver carcinoma. TCRdb analysed the multiplex PCR reads with MiXCR anew, one entry per CDR3 protein. The table includes over 95,000 distinct CDR3 sequences, around three quarters detected once. The material sequenced was liver tumor tissue from sampling region 5. These receptors all come from a woman aged 55-70 years with primary liver carcinoma and hepatitis B virus infection. The CDR3 runs from the conserved cysteine through the conserved F or W. The D gene is left open where the match is weak. The size of a clone is reported for some rows only, either as once, few or many, or as a class for expanded clones.

TRBD1,TRBV11-2,.,TRBJ1-2,TGTGTCAGCAGTTTAGACCTCGGGACAGGGAAAATCTATGGCTACACCTTC,CVSSLDLGTGKIYGYTF
.,TRBV5-5,many,TRBJ1-4,TGTGCCAGCAGCCCATACGGACAGAAGGAAAAACTGTTTTTT,CASSPYGQKEKLFF
.,TRBV7-9,many,TRBJ2-3,TGTGCCAGCAGCTTCAACACAGATACGCAGTATTTT,CASSFNTDTQYF
.,TRBV29-1,.,TRBJ2-5,TGCAGTGTTGAAAGAGGGGAAGAGACCCAGTACTTC,CSVERGEETQYF
.,TRBV5-1,many,TRBJ2-5,TGCGCCAGCACCCAACCTTCCGGGCCGGAGGAGACCCAGTACTTC,CASTQPSGPEETQYF
.,TRBV6-5,.,TRBJ2-7,TGTGCCAACAGTTACCGGGCGCTACGGAGTAAAGGGCAGTACTTC,CANSYRALRSKGQYF
.,TRBV24-1,few,TRBJ2-5,TGTGCCACCGCTGGGAGCAGTCCTGGGGAGACCCAGTACTTC,CATAGSSPGETQYF
TRBD1,TRBV5-1,.,TRBJ2-1,TGCGCCAGCAGCTTGGAGGGACAGGCGGCGGACAATGAGCAGTTCTTC,CASSLEGQAADNEQFF
.,TRBV6-1,.,TRBJ2-5,TGTGCCAGCAGTGAATCCTGGATAGGGGGGCAGACCCAGTACTTC,CASSESWIGGQTQYF
TRBD1,TRBV6-2/TRBV6-3,many,TRBJ2-1,TGTGCCAGCAGTTCGGGACAGGGGCCTGATGAGCAGTTCTTC,CASSSGQGPDEQFF
.,TRBV11-1,few,TRBJ2-7,TGTACCAGCAGCCCTCGGACAGTAGGACTACGCGAGCAATACTTC,CTSSPRTVGLREQYF
TRBD2,TRBV28,.,TRBJ2-1,TGTGCCAGCAGTGAAGCGGGAGGGTGGAATGAGCAGTTCTTC,CASSEAGGWNEQFF
.,TRBV19,.,TRBJ2-2,TGTGCCAGTAGGTATGGAGGCGGGGAGCTGTTTTTT,CASRYGGGELFF
.,TRBV12-3/TRBV12-4,many,TRBJ2-1,TGTGCCAGCAGTTGGAGCTCGAGGGCCAATGAGCAGTTCTTC,CASSWSSRANEQFF
TRBD1,TRBV5-8,.,TRBJ2-1,TGTGCCAGCAGCCTCCGGACAGGAAGAAACAATGAGCAGTTCTTC,CASSLRTGRNNEQFF
TRBD2,TRBV28,many,TRBJ2-1,TGTGCCAGCAAACCCCCGGGACTAGCGGTATACAATGAGCAGTTCTTC,CASKPPGLAVYNEQFF
.,TRBV18,.,TRBJ2-7,TGTGCCAGCTCATCCTCCTACGAGCTGTACTTC,CASSSSYELYF
.,TRBV6-5,many,TRBJ1-1,TGTGCCAGCAGTCCCAGGGGAAACACTGAAGCTTTCTTT,CASSPRGNTEAFF
.,TRBV28,once,TRBJ2-1,TGTGCCAGCAGTTTAGAGGGGAGCCTTTACGATGAGCAGTTCTTC,CASSLEGSLYDEQFF
TRBD1,TRBV7-8,once,TRBJ2-2,TGTGCCAGCAGCATCCGGACAGGGCTGGGGGCGGACACCGGGGAACTGTTTTTT,CASSIRTGLGADTGELFF
TRBD2,TRBV11-2,.,TRBJ2-7,TGTGCCAGCAGCTATTATAGCGGGAGGGACGAACAGTACTTC,CASSYYSGRDEQYF
.,TRBV11-3,.,TRBJ2-1,TGTGCCAGCAACTTAGGTCTGGGGGAGTGGGGTATCGATGAGCAGTTCTTC,CASNLGLGEWGIDEQFF
.,TRBV11-2,medium-sized,TRBJ2-6,TGTGCCAGCAGCCCCCCCTCTGGGGCCAACGTCCTGACTTTC,CASSPPSGANVLTF
.,TRBV6-2/TRBV6-3,.,TRBJ2-6,TGTGCCTGCAGTCCCCTCTGTTCTGGGGCCAACGTCCTGACTTTC,CACSPLCSGANVLTF
.,TRBV30,.,TRBJ1-5,TGTGCCTGGAGTAGTAGAGGGAATCAGCCCCAGCATTTT,CAWSSRGNQPQHF
TRBD2,TRBV5-4,.,TRBJ2-1,TGTGCCAGCAGCTTGGTGTTGGGGGGAGGGACCTACAATGAGCAGTTCTTC,CASSLVLGGGTYNEQFF
.,TRBV7-9,.,TRBJ2-1,TGTGTCAGCAGCTTAGACCCTCTCAATGAGCATTTCTTC,CVSSLDPLNEHFF
TRBD2,TRBV4-1,many,TRBJ2-1,TGCGCCAGCAGCTCCCGTCTAGCGGGAGACCACAATGAGCAGTTCTTC,CASSSRLAGDHNEQFF
.,TRBV5-1,.,TRBJ2-1,TGCGCCAGCAGCTTGATAAACGGGAATGATCAGTTCTTC,CASSLINGNDQFF
.,TRBV12-3/TRBV12-4,.,TRBJ1-1,TGTGCCAGCAGGCACAAGAACCAGGGAGCTTACGCTGAAGCTTTCTTT,CASRHKNQGAYAEAFF
.,TRBV6-5,many,TRBJ1-6,TGTGCCAGCAGCCAACCTTTGGGGGATTCACCCCTCCACTTT,CASSQPLGDSPLHF
.,TRBV4-1,many,TRBJ2-7,TGCGCCAGCAGCCAAGTAACGGGTGACGAGCAGTACTTC,CASSQVTGDEQYF
.,TRBV10-1,.,TRBJ1-1,TGCGCCAGCAGTCCTCAAGTGAACCTTGAAGCTTTCTTT,CASSPQVNLEAFF
TRBD2,TRBV10-3,many,TRBJ2-1,TGTGCCATCAGTGGAAATAGCGGGAGCTCCTACAATGAGCAGTTCTTC,CAISGNSGSSYNEQFF
TRBD1,TRBV12-3/TRBV12-4,few,TRBJ2-1,TGTGCCGGCAGCCCCCCCCCGGGACAGGGAGGGCGAAGCTCCTACAATGAGCAGTTCTTC,CAGSPPPGQGGRSSYNEQFF
TRBD2,TRBV6-5,medium-sized,TRBJ2-3,TGTGCCAGCAGGACTAGCGGGAGTCGTGATACGCAGTATTTT,CASRTSGSRDTQYF
TRBD2,TRBV5-1,.,TRBJ2-7,TGCGCCAGCCGTACGGTCACTAGCGGGAGCTATAAGCAGTACTTC,CASRTVTSGSYKQYF
.,TRBV14,many,TRBJ2-5,TGTGCCAGCAGCTCCCGCTGGGGGTTGGAGACCCAGTACTTC,CASSSRWGLETQYF
.,TRBV5-1,.,TRBJ2-1,TGCGCCAGCAGCTTGGACCGTGTCTACAATGAGCAGTTCTTC,CASSLDRVYNEQFF
.,TRBV7-9,.,TRBJ2-6,TGTGCCAGCAGCGCGCTCTTTGCGAACTCAGGGGCCAACGTCCTGACTTTC,CASSALFANSGANVLTF
TRBD1,TRBV11-2,.,TRBJ2-4,TGTGCCAGGAGCTCCGTCGGGACAGGGGTTCAAAACATTCAGTACTTC,CARSSVGTGVQNIQYF
TRBD1,TRBV11-2,.,TRBJ1-1,TGTGCCAGCAGTCGAGGGGGCGCAGGTCCTTGGGGGAACACTGAAGCTTTCTTT,CASSRGGAGPWGNTEAFF
TRBD2,TRBV12-3/TRBV12-4,.,TRBJ2-1,TGTGCCACCTCCTCCCCGGGAGGGCACCCATTGAATGAGCATTTCTTC,CATSSPGGHPLNEHFF